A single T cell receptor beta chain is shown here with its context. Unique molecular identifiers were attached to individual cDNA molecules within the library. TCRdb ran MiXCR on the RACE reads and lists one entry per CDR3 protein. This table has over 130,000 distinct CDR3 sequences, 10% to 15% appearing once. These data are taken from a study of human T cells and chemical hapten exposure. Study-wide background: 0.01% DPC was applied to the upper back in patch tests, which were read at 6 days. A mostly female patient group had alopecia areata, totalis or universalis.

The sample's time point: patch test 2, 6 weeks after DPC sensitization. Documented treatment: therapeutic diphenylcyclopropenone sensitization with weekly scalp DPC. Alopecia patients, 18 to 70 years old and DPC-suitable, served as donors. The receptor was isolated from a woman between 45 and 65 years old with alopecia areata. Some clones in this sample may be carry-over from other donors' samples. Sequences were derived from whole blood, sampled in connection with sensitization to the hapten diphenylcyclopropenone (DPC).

CDR3 region: CASGGLARYQETQYF. Here the CDR3 DNA reads TGTGCCAGCGGGGGGCTAGCGAGGTACCAAGAGACCCAGTACTTC. The chain employs TRBV9 and TRBJ2-5, with D perhaps assigned TRBD1 or TRBD2 (6 bases each). V lost 7 bases to trimming and J lost 0 bases, with 16 bases between them. The CDR3 loop spans 15 amino acids. The germline CDR1 and CDR2 sequences are SGDLS and YYNGEE.